This T cell receptor beta chain was sequenced in a study of OX40 agonist ivuxolimab in advanced cancers. Method: immunoSEQ multiplex PCR; TCRdb's copy keeps in-frame clones and lacks some. This sample carries approximately 79,000 clones, 65% to 90% of them seen once, and the ten largest clones take about 3.4%. Germline V CDR1 and CDR2: MNHEY, SVGAGI. This CDR3 has 12 residues. J lost 8 bases, V lost 5 bases, and 4 bases had no gene match. The source of this sequence is an adult with an advanced solid tumor such as melanoma, head and neck, liver or kidney cancer. This specimen consisted of CD4+ or CD8+ T cells sorted from blood, obtained in a trial of the OX40 agonist ivuxolimab. The genes are TRBV6-5 and TRBJ1-1, with TRBD1 matching over 8 bases. The CDR3 coding sequence is TGTGCCAGCAGTGTTACAGGGGGAGAAGCTTTCTTT. It codes for CASSVTGGEAFF.